This T cell receptor (beta chain) was recovered during a study of identical twins. The study's findings and limits: A cross-sectional statistical analysis, not follow-up of the same donors, supported the conclusions.

Germline assignment: CDR1 SQVTM and CDR2 ANQGSEA. J gave up 10 bases and V 3 bases, and 3 bases lay outside the gene matches. The CDR3 loop spans 11 amino acids. A universal primer site was created by template switching, with the cDNA bearing unique molecular identifiers. TCRdb re-called the 5' RACE reads with MiXCR, one entry per CDR3 protein. In the table there are roughly 230,000 distinct CDR3 sequences, about 9% of which are singletons. As concerns this clonotype: Its antigen is not known.

A further study also used this sample, focusing on yellow fever vaccine responses in identical twins.

The receptor comes from a woman younger than 30 in good health. Sequenced input: CD8+ T cells sorted from blood. The chain is built from TRBV29-1 and TRBJ2-3, with 8 bases identical to TRBD1. The CDR3, as DNA: TGCAGCGTTGACAGGGGGCAGTCGCAGTATTTT. Translation: CSVDRGQSQYF.